Listed below are T cell receptor beta chains from one sample, sequenced in a study of T cells after yellow fever vaccination. TCRdb used MiXCR to reprocess the 5' RACE reads, holding one entry per CDR3 protein. The profile shows some 340,000 distinct CDR3 sequences, roughly 10% of them singletons. The sample was CD4+ T cells sorted from PBMCs, taken 45 days after the yellow fever booster vaccination. These receptors were taken from a man aged 18-30 years who received the YFV17D yellow fever vaccine. CDR3s include the opening cysteine and the closing phenylalanine or tryptophan. A D gene is named only where the DNA matches it firmly. Only some rows state a clone size, as once, few, many or a class for expanded clones.

V gene	clone size	J gene	D gene	CDR3 DNA	CDR3 protein
TRBV9	-	TRBJ1-5	-	TGTGCCAGCAGCCCGGATGGAACGGTATATCAGCCCCAGCATTTT	CASSPDGTVYQPQHF
TRBV3-1	few	TRBJ2-7	TRBD1	TGTGCCAGCAGCTCCCCCGGGACAGGGAAGGAGGAGCAGTACTTC	CASSSPGTGKEEQYF
TRBV4-3	few	TRBJ2-2	TRBD2	TGCGCCAGCAGCCTTTACGCCGGGGCTCGACTAGCGGGCACCGGGGAGCTGTTTTTT	CASSLYAGARLAGTGELFF
TRBV20-1	few	TRBJ1-4	-	TGCAGTGCTCGTCACTCCCGTGGTTGGGTTTTT	CSARHSRGWVF
TRBV10-3	few	TRBJ2-2	TRBD1	TGTGCCATCAGACCTCGGACAGGGTCCGGGGAGCTGTTTTTT	CAIRPRTGSGELFF
TRBV5-1	many	TRBJ2-1	TRBD1	TGCGCCAGCAGCAGGGGACAGGCGGGGTCCTACAATGAGCAGTTCTTC	CASSRGQAGSYNEQFF
TRBV7-2	-	TRBJ2-1	-	TGTGCCAGCAGGCCGCCGGGCAGGACGACCTACAATGAGCAGTTCTTC	CASRPPGRTTYNEQFF
TRBV12-3/TRBV12-4	-	TRBJ2-7	-	TGTGCCAGCAGTTTTTACGGGGGCGACGAGCAGTACTTC	CASSFYGGDEQYF
TRBV6-2/TRBV6-3	-	TRBJ2-3	TRBD2	TGTGCCAGCAGTTACCCCGTCGGACTAGCGGATGGAGGAGATACGCAGTATTTT	CASSYPVGLADGGDTQYF
TRBV10-3	-	TRBJ2-5	TRBD2	TGTGCCATCAGTTCTCAGACTAGCGGGGTACAAGAGACCCAGTACTTC	CAISSQTSGVQETQYF
TRBV5-1	many	TRBJ1-1	-	TGCGCCAGCAGCTCGGGACGGAGCCCAGACACTGAAGCTTTCTTT	CASSSGRSPDTEAFF
TRBV5-1	-	TRBJ1-2	-	TGCGCCAGCAGCTTGGAGGGCCCTGCTAACTATGGCTACACCTTC	CASSLEGPANYGYTF
TRBV6-2/TRBV6-3	-	TRBJ1-1	TRBD1	TGTGCCAGCAGTTCCGGACAGGGAAGGGGGAACACTGAAGCTTTCTTT	CASSSGQGRGNTEAFF
TRBV5-6	many	TRBJ1-5	-	TGTGCCAGCAGCTTGACAGAATATAGCAATCAGCCCCAGCATTTT	CASSLTEYSNQPQHF
TRBV12-3/TRBV12-4	many	TRBJ2-5	TRBD1	TGTGCCAGCAGCAAGACCGGGACAGAAGAGACCCAGTACTTC	CASSKTGTEETQYF